This T cell receptor (beta chain) was identified in a study of cytomegalovirus exposure and HLA in healthy donors (TCRdb year 2017). About the investigation overall: According to an earlier analysis of around 600 of the donors, 150 million to 200 million T cells yielded roughly 100 million unique TCR beta sequences and 250 to 350 Gb of sequence data. About 300 gigabases of sequencing data and tens of millions of unique TCR sequences were included in an early release covering roughly 600 HLA-typed donors. Among the roughly 430 genotyped donors, around 81% belonged to the genetic ancestry cluster associated with self-reported Caucasian donors. The study aimed to test whether signatures of past pathogen exposure could be identified by cataloging public T cell receptors. The study profiled the T cell repertoires of under 700 subjects by immunosequencing and related them to cytomegalovirus serostatus. In addition to the first cohort of 650 to 800 subjects, a separate validation cohort of about 120 different subjects was used. The study combined high-throughput TCR immunosequencing, statistical association of individual TCRs with disease status, and machine learning to predict cytomegalovirus infection status. In a later analysis, previously published TCR beta repertoires from 666 donors were re-analyzed and high-resolution HLA genotyping was added so that TCR occurrence patterns could be studied. In the later analysis, no new phenotypic data were used to find candidate immune exposures; instead, reliance was placed on TCR beta sequences and their occurrence across donors. To decide whether each TCR beta V gene segment behaved as functional or pseudogenic, an earlier analysis of 587 of the donors relied on high-throughput TCR beta sequencing. Donor age, sex, ethnicity and CMV serostatus were collected together with the repertoire data. A later genetic analysis used genome-wide SNP genotypes for about 65% of the 666 donors, treating that subset as a discovery cohort. Every repertoire in the discovery cohort had been generated on one and the same sequencing platform. HLA typing covered class I and class II loci at four-digit resolution. Typing coverage varied by locus: roughly 629-640 donors for A, B, C, DRB1 and DQB1; roughly 520 for DQA1; 600 to 610 for DPA1; roughly 470 for DPB1. A handful of DR-DQ haplotypes were handled as single units for association and clustering because linkage in the cohort was strong. Among about 390 genotyped donors of the cohort, an average of 235,054 unique TCR beta nucleotide sequences were sequenced per donor, around 20% of them non-productive.

As concerns this clone: The specificity of this receptor is unknown. Base qualities are not at hand, and no much larger clone is one base apart.

Libraries were prepared through the immunoSEQ multiplex PCR assay. The multiplex PCR relied on a mix of 60 forward primers for TCR Vbeta segments and 13 reverse primers for TCR Jbeta segments. The CDR3 region of rearranged TCR beta genes was amplified from genomic DNA by a multiplex PCR assay. Amplified TCR beta libraries were sequenced as 87-base-pair reads on the Illumina HiSeq System. Processing in the source paper ran as follows. A later analysis tallied tens of millions of unique TCR beta chains across the 666 repertoires, and around 12 million of those chains were shared by two or more donors. To remove PCR and sequencing errors, raw reads were error-corrected and collapsed into unique sequences using a nearest-neighbor algorithm that merged closely related sequences. CDR3 sequences were aligned to IMGT reference sequences to assign V, D and J gene segments. For a sequence to be retained, at least a six-nucleotide match to both a V gene segment and a J gene segment was required. Rearrangements were called productive when the CDR3 lacked stop codons and stayed in frame with V and J; all others were non-productive. Following IMGT convention, CDR3 was defined as the stretch from the second conserved V-encoded cysteine up to the conserved J-encoded phenylalanine. The earlier analysis of about 590 of the donors excluded sequences that lacked an unambiguous match to a single V gene segment. In an earlier analysis of 587 of the donors, a V segment was called functional when productive rearrangements were above 56.7%, and segregating when the standard deviation between donors exceeded 5%. A statistical classification framework was built for diagnosing cytomegalovirus status from the catalog of TCR beta chain sequences. A later analysis assigned V and J genes by comparing TCR nucleotide sequences with IMGT/GENE-DB human TR gene sequences. Using the TCRdist pipeline, a later analysis assigned CDR3 sequences along with most-parsimonious VDJ recombination scenarios. In a later analysis, each TCR beta chain was defined by its CDR3 amino acid sequence together with its V-gene family, and reads lacking a unique V-gene family were excluded. As a way to deal with suspected cross-contamination and a sequencing artifact, a later analysis dropped roughly 600 nucleotide sequences that were highly shared and had low generation probability. In a later analysis, a clonal expansion index for each public chain was calculated from normalized within-repertoire ranks of inferred template counts. Generation probabilities in a later analysis came from a VDJ recombination model fitted to out-of-frame rearrangements, and those results were checked against IGoR. In a later analysis, hypergeometric tests were used to score TCR-TCR, TCR-HLA and TCR-CMV co-occurrence, with a repertoire-size bias correction applied to TCR pairs. A later analysis estimated false discovery rates by permuting HLA or CMV assignments 20 times. In a later analysis, co-occurring TCRs were grouped with DBSCAN, and TCRdist sequence similarity was added when clustering was performed within HLA-allele-positive subsets. Repertoires with fewer than 30,000 or more than 120,000 public chains were left out of co-occurrence clustering, as were five repertoires with anomalous nucleotide sharing. TCRdb took this table from immuneACCESS and kept in-frame rearrangements with V and J called. Such tables lack part of the clones; where checked against another copy, unresolved V genes explain under half of the gap, and the rest is unexplained. V, J and clone size derive from that table, while D and trimming were established from the DNA sequence. In all, the sample holds 84,000 or so clones, and less than 85% of those were seen once. The ten largest clones represent 2.4% of the sample.

In total, 666 healthy bone marrow donors made up the cohort. All cohort members were sampled while nominally healthy, although unrecorded immune exposures were likely present. The donor was CMV seronegative and was included in the group of approximately 350 seronegative cohort members. Every donor gave a peripheral blood sample, and the peripheral blood mononuclear cells from that sample were used for TCR beta sequencing. Genomic DNA extraction from the blood cell samples was performed with the Qiagen DNeasy Blood Extraction Kit. The CDR3 starts with the cysteine, ends with the phenylalanine, and has 14 residues. The only DNA kept is the CDR3, 42 bases in frame from the first base. The germline V gene sets CDR1 to SNHLY and CDR2 to FYNNEI. The germline V and J ends show losses of 6 bases and 4 bases respectively, and no gene match explains 7 bases of the junction. Overall results and qualifications from the work: Presence/absence analyses assumed roughly uniform sequencing depth across donors, an assumption that may not hold. Across donors, most TCR sequences were observed very rarely, whereas some public TCRs were present in many individuals. A further reported finding was that TCR beta sequences accurately predicted the HLA-A and HLA-B alleles for most subjects in the first cohort. A later analysis associated 15,000 to 20,000 TCR beta sequences with specific HLA alleles at a false discovery rate of 0.05. A later analysis found that HLA-associated TCR beta chains were more clonally expanded and had lower generation probabilities than equally common non-associated chains. A later genetic analysis associated a missense DCLRE1C variant with V-gene and J-gene trimming of TCR beta chains, and an independent cohort replicated the association. A cluster of highly shared sequence variants was judged likely to represent a technical artifact of the sequencing pipeline. This cohort had only TCR beta chains sequenced, and the lack of alpha or paired-chain data limited which features could be detected. In vitro tests confirmed that a few of the cytomegalovirus-associated TCR beta chains recognize cytomegalovirus antigens. The authors suggested that the approach could potentially be generalized to other disease states and immunological phenotypes. In a later analysis, most CMV-associated TCR beta chains were found to appear HLA-restricted, with HLA associations seemingly driven largely by CMV exposure. An earlier analysis of around 540 of the donors showed that most TCR beta V segments appeared in productive rearrangements either about 90% or about 30% of the time, which broadly matched IMGT annotations. The classifier was reported to diagnose cytomegalovirus status with high specificity and sensitivity in both the original cohort and the validation cohort. Because counts were too low, roughly 17 rarely observed V segments, including chromosome 9 orphons, were left out of the earlier analysis of some 640 of the donors. Assigning TCR associations to individual alleles was difficult when HLA alleles, especially DR and DQ, strongly co-occurred. In a later genetic analysis, fewer N-insertions in productive TCRs were reported among donors in an Asian-associated ancestry cluster than the 666-donor mean. According to a later analysis, TCR association rates differed among HLA loci, with DRB1 alleles showing the most associated TCRs and HLA-C alleles showing the fewest. The 87-base-pair reads could not distinguish some IMGT-functional V segments, including TRBV6-2 and TRBV6-3, so those segments were excluded. Several of the top co-occurrence clusters appeared to be linked to parvovirus B19, influenza, CMV and Epstein-Barr virus, according to a later analysis. A total of roughly 160 TCR beta chains were listed by the study as associated with cytomegalovirus. Because HLA typing was unavailable for some donors at each locus, only the typed subset was used in association tests. Immune exposure information for the cohort was limited to CMV serostatus. Linkage disequilibrium might explain the correlated functional status among segregating V segments, but an unknown experimental factor could not be excluded.

This TCR derives from a woman aged 50 to 65 in good health and CMV-seronegative. The sample taken for sequencing was PBMCs. Recombination joined TRBV2 with TRBJ2-5; TRBD1 matches 8 bases in the middle. CDR3 loop: CASSLPQGGETQYF. The nucleotide sequence is TGTGCCAGCAGCCTACCACAGGGGGGAGAGACCCAGTACTTC. Beyond the CDR3, the reference TRBV2 and TRBJ2-5 genes provide the residues; the full variable domain reads: EPEVTQTPSHQVTQMGQEVILRCVPISNHLYFYWYRQILGQKVEFLVSFYNNEISEKSEIFDDQFSVERPDGSNFTLKIRSTKLEDSAMYFCASSLPQGGETQYFGPGTRLLVL.